The source of this TCR beta chain is a study of T cells after yellow fever vaccination. Findings and limits, study-wide: Post-booster repertoires contained most primary-vaccination clones again (around 97% CD4, 85% to 90% CD8).

A note on this clonotype: What it recognizes is unknown.

Looked up from germline, CDR1 is LNHDA and CDR2 is SQIVND (reference sequence). This CDR3 is 18 amino acids long. The V segment lost 5 bases and the J segment 5 bases; nucleotides outside the gene matches: 13. One entry per CDR3 protein, called by TCRdb with MiXCR from the 5' RACE reads. Of some 500,000 distinct CDR3 sequences listed, roughly 13% are singletons. The chain joins TRBV19 to TRBJ2-2, with 11 bases identical to TRBD2. The origin of this receptor is a man between 25 and 39 years old who received the YFV17D yellow fever vaccine. The starting material was PBMCs, obtained on the day of the yellow fever booster vaccination. Here the CDR3 DNA reads TGTGCCAGTAGTCCGTCACTACTAGCGGGAGCTTATACCGGGGAGCTGTTTTTT. As protein: CASSPSLLAGAYTGELFF.